This T cell receptor beta chain was identified during a study of blood T cell repertoires in COVID-19. Background on the study: Spain, Italy and the United States supplied samples that represented acute and convalescent COVID-19. PBMCs, B-cell-depleted T cells, or T cells were the source of the cDNA or gDNA that made up the material.

The V gene lost 0 bases and the J gene lost 6 bases, with 16 bases spanning the gap. Germline loops: CDR1 SGHDN, CDR2 FVKESK. CDR3 length: 16 amino acids. Original processing notes: Cell counts per sample came from amplifying reference gene primers. The protocol was immunoSEQ multiplex PCR, while the TCRdb copy is restricted to in-frame clones and leaves out a portion. V and J calls and clone size come straight from that table; D and trimming were deduced from the DNA. The sample records approximately 60,000 clones, over 70% being singletons. The sequence derives from a man in his sixties with acute or convalescent COVID-19. This chain uses TRBV14 with TRBJ2-3; D perhaps matches TRBD1 (5 bases). Material: peripheral blood. Here the CDR3 reads CASSQESGFSLDTQYF. The CDR3 DNA reads as TGTGCCAGCAGCCAAGAATCAGGGTTTTCGCTCGATACGCAGTATTTT. The variable domain in full, completed from reference TRBV14 and TRBJ2-3, reads EAGVTQFPSHSVIEKGQTVTLRCDPISGHDNLYWYRRVMGKEIKFLLHFVKESKQDESGMPNNRFLAERTGGTYSTLKVQPAELEDSGVYFCASSQESGFSLDTQYFGPGTRLTVL.